Following are 25 T cell receptor beta chains from one sample sequenced in a study of blood T cell repertoires in COVID-19. Data came from immunoSEQ multiplex PCR; TCRdb stores just in-frame clones and leaves some out. Altogether under 300,000 clones are present, roughly 88% being singletons, with the ten largest covering roughly 9.6%. Sequencing was carried out using peripheral blood. Receptor source: a woman in her 70s with acute or convalescent COVID-19.

This sequence joins TRBV10-1 and TRBJ2-2, with 9 nucleotides matching TRBD1. Germline lookup yields CDR1 WNHNN and CDR2 SYGVQD (reference sequence). The V segment lost 7 bases and the J segment 6 bases; nucleotides outside the gene matches: 3. The CDR3 loop spans 13 amino acids. The CDR3 sequence: CASKGQGPGELFF. In DNA form, the CDR3 reads TGCGCCAGCAAAGGACAGGGGCCCGGGGAGCTGTTTTTT.

CDR3 protein: CASTKNGGTGANVLTF. Written as DNA, the CDR3 is TGTGCCAGCACCAAAAACGGAGGTACTGGGGCCAACGTCCTGACTTTC. The chain links TRBV5-4 to TRBJ2-6; D perhaps matches TRBD2 (5 bases). Between the trimmed V and J ends, which lost 6 bases and 2 bases, there was a span of 15 bases. This CDR3 is built from 16 residues. Germline V gene lookup returns CDR1 SGHNT and CDR2 YYREEE (reference sequence).

This rearrangement joins TRBV5-5 to TRBJ2-7, with 7 bases that match TRBD2. This CDR3 contains 15 residues. Germline V gene data show CDR1 as SGHKS and CDR2 as YYEKEE (reference sequence). Germline trimming cut 0 bases from V and 4 bases from J; bases unmatched to any gene: 7. The CDR3 nucleotides are TGTGCCAGCAGCTTGGGCGGGGGAAGCGCGTACGAGCAGTACTTC. This encodes CASSLGGGSAYEQYF.

The CDR3 loop reads CARQTGTPWYEQYF. The CDR3 DNA sequence: TGTGCCAGACAAACCGGGACACCCTGGTACGAGCAGTACTTC. The chain carries TRBV7-2 and TRBJ2-7; D might be TRBD1 (6 bases). The germline V gene encodes CDR1 SGHTA and CDR2 FQGNSA. The V gene lost 9 bases and the J gene lost 4 bases, with 19 bases spanning the gap. The CDR3 is 14 amino acids.

The chain is built from TRBV27 and TRBJ2-4, with D possibly being TRBD1 (5 bases). Trimming removed 6 bases from V and 0 bases from J, with 15 bases in between. Germline CDR1 MNHEY, CDR2 SMNVEV (reference sequence). The CDR3 runs 16 residues. The CDR3 loop reads CASSTLTALAKNIQYF. CDR3 nucleotides: TGTGCCAGCAGCACCTTGACAGCCCTAGCCAAAAACATTCAGTACTTC.

The chain is built from TRBV19 and TRBJ1-3, with D uncertain. Trimming removed 7 bases from V and 0 bases from J, with 7 bases in between. Germline loops: CDR1 LNHDA, CDR2 SQIVND (reference sequence). The CDR3 has 13 amino acids. Here the CDR3 DNA reads TGTGCCAGTAAAGCCGGCTCTGGAAACACCATATATTTT. Protein product: CASKAGSGNTIYF.

V and J are TRBV14 and TRBJ1-6; D gene uncertain. Germline V gene lookup returns CDR1 SGHDN and CDR2 FVKESK. V was pared by 1 base and J by 9 bases, with 13 bases between. The CDR3 has 15 amino acids. For the CDR3, the DNA is TGTGCCAGCAGCCAAGGAGGCTCTTGGGTTTCACCCCTCCACTTT. It encodes CASSQGGSWVSPLHF. The variable domain in full, with the rest retrieved from reference TRBV14 and TRBJ1-6, is EAGVTQFPSHSVIEKGQTVTLRCDPISGHDNLYWYRRVMGKEIKFLLHFVKESKQDESGMPNNRFLAERTGGTYSTLKVQPAELEDSGVYFCASSQGGSWVSPLHFGNGTRLTVT.

In regard to this clone: The identical CDR3 is also encoded by other nucleotide sequences in the sample. The chain joins TRBV7-2 to TRBJ1-2; 9 nucleotides match TRBD1. The junction had 3 bases not matched to a gene; V was cut back by 5 bases and J by 5 bases. Germline lookup yields CDR1 SGHTA and CDR2 FQGNSA. The CDR3 sequence is 13 residues long. This chain's CDR3 is CASSRGQGYGYTF. For the CDR3, the DNA is TGTGCCAGCAGCAGGGGACAGGGATATGGCTACACCTTC.

The chain recombines TRBV6-5 with TRBJ2-7; possible D gene TRBD1, 5 bases. V lost 0 bases and J 2 bases, leaving 14 bases between the germline ends. From germline, CDR1 is MNHEY and CDR2 SVGAGI. This CDR3 spans 16 amino acids. The CDR3 DNA reads as TGTGCCAGCAGTTACTCGTTCAGGGCATTAACCTACGAGCAGTACTTC. This codes for CASSYSFRALTYEQYF.

The chain links TRBV2 to TRBJ1-1; D not resolved. CDR1 is SNHLY and CDR2 is FYNNEI in the germline V gene. Trimming removed 11 bases at V and 10 bases at J, with 17 bases between. This CDR3 contains 11 residues. CDR3 DNA sequence: TGTGCCTCGCGGGAGGAGACGGCAGCTTTCTTT. Its translation: CASREETAAFF.

The chain has TRBV5-8 and TRBJ1-1; D not resolved. The CDR3 has 15 amino acids. The germline V gene encodes CDR1 SGHTS and CDR2 YDEGEE. Trimming took 1 base from V and 1 from J, leaving 11 bases between them. The CDR3 DNA follows: TGTGCCAGCAGCTTGTTTTTGACTGAGAACACTGAAGCTTTCTTT. As protein: CASSLFLTENTEAFF.

This sequence joins TRBV30 and TRBJ1-5; D call uncertain. The CDR3 has 13 residues. Trimming pared 2 bases from V and 7 bases from J, leaving 12 bases between. The V gene's germline CDR1 is GTSNPN and CDR2 SVGIG (reference sequence). Here the CDR3 DNA reads TGTGCCTGGAGTCCGGGGAAAGGGCAGCCCCAGCATTTT. Translated: CAWSPGKGQPQHF.

The V and J genes are TRBV6-5 and TRBJ1-3; maybe TRBD1 (6 bases). The CDR3 is 14 amino acids. Trimming shortened V by 7 bases and J by 4 bases, and 14 bases separated the two germline ends. Germline V gene sequence: CDR1 MNHEY, CDR2 SVGAGI. The chain's CDR3 is CASTLTGRGNTIYF. The CDR3 coding sequence is TGTGCCAGCACCCTAACAGGGCGAGGAAACACCATATATTTT.

The chain is built from TRBV15 and TRBJ2-5; 8 bases align to TRBD2. The V and J ends lost 5 bases and 5 bases, in that order; junction bases with no gene match: 7. Germline V gene lookup returns CDR1 LNHNV and CDR2 YYDKDF (reference sequence). This CDR3 spans 14 amino acids. CDR3 in amino acids: CATSREGGAETQYF. Here the CDR3 DNA reads TGTGCCACCAGCCGGGAGGGGGGGGCTGAGACCCAGTACTTC.

A word on this clone: The same CDR3 can be traced to other DNA sequences in this sample. The V and J genes are TRBV6-5 and TRBJ2-7, with D uncertain. The CDR3 is 11 amino acids. Germline CDR1 reads MNHEY; CDR2 reads SVGAGI. Trimming cost V 6 bases and J 3 bases, with 6 bases left between them. CDR3 DNA sequence: TGTGCCAGCAGAAGCCGCTACGAGCAGTACTTC. This codes for CASRSRYEQYF.

This clone has only a few counts. The chain combines TRBV7-9 with TRBJ1-3; 7 nucleotides line up with TRBD1. J lost 2 bases, V lost 5 bases, and 15 bases had no gene match. The CDR3 runs to 18 residues. Germline lookup yields CDR1 SEHNR and CDR2 FQNEAQ (reference sequence). CDR3 DNA sequence: TGTGCCAGCAGCCCGTTACGACCACAGGGGAAGACTGGAAACACCATATATTTT. Translating gives CASSPLRPQGKTGNTIYF.

The J gene is TRBJ1-1, the V gene TRBV12-2. TRBV12-2 is shown as a pseudogene. This CDR3 is built from 13 residues. The DNA for the CDR3 is TGTGCAAGTCGCTTAGCGCGGGGAACTGAAGCTTTCTTT. This codes for CASRLARGTEAFF.

The chain uses TRBV4-2 and TRBJ1-2; D uncertain. Germline V gives CDR1 LGHNA, CDR2 YNFKEQ. Deletions cut 4 bases from V and 8 bases from J, with 14 bases between. CDR3 size: 13 residues. The DNA of the CDR3 is TGTGCCAGCAGCCCCGGCCGCTCGGAGGGCTACACCTTC. It specifies CASSPGRSEGYTF.

In its sample, this clone was seen a few times. V is TRBV10-2 and J is TRBJ1-6, with a tentative D call TRBD1 (5 bases). The V and J ends lost 8 bases and 0 bases respectively, with 11 bases between them. CDR3 length equals 15 residues. From germline, CDR1 is WSHSY and CDR2 SAAADI. The CDR3 sequence is CASLWGSSYNSPLHF. As DNA, the CDR3 is TGCGCCAGCCTTTGGGGCAGCTCCTATAATTCACCCCTCCACTTT.

This chain links TRBV7-9 with TRBJ2-1; the D is unclear. Germline V gene lookup returns CDR1 SEHNR and CDR2 FQNEAQ (reference sequence). V gave up 5 bases and J gave up 0 bases, with 14 bases separating them. This CDR3 contains 16 residues. The CDR3 protein is CASSPPLLLSYNEQFF. As DNA, the CDR3 is TGTGCCAGCAGCCCACCCCTCTTACTCTCCTACAATGAGCAGTTCTTC.

On this clone itself: Other DNA sequences in the same sample also yield this CDR3. V is TRBV3-1 (or the pseudogene TRBV3-2) and J is TRBJ2-5; no clear D gene. V lost 2 bases and J lost 5, with 3 bases in between. The CDR3 is 11 residues long. The germline V gene encodes CDR1 LGHDT and CDR2 YNNKEL (reference sequence). CDR3 DNA: TGTGCCAGCAGCCAAAGCGAGACCCAGTACTTC. Translated, it gives CASSQSETQYF.

The chain couples TRBV6-5 to TRBJ1-5, with D perhaps matching TRBD1 (5 bases). The V gene lost 6 bases and the J gene lost 4 bases, with 13 bases spanning the gap. The germline CDR1 and CDR2 sequences are MNHEY and SVGAGI. The CDR3 covers 14 residues. The CDR3 is CASRDTAGNQPQHF. CDR3 nucleotide sequence: TGTGCCAGCAGGGACACAGCAGGGAATCAGCCCCAGCATTTT.

The J gene is TRBJ1-6, the V gene TRBV7-8; the match to TRBD1 covers 7 bases. Trimming took 5 bases from V and 12 from J; bases not matched to a gene: 10. The V gene's germline CDR1 is SGHVS and CDR2 FQNEAQ. The CDR3 is 14 amino acids. The CDR3: CASSRQTGQEPLHF. As DNA, the CDR3 is TGTGCCAGCAGCCGACAGACAGGGCAAGAACCCCTCCACTTT.

This clone appeared once. The CDR3 sequence: CASSSGQGAYNEQFF. In DNA form, the CDR3 reads TGTGCCAGCAGTTCCGGACAGGGGGCTTACAATGAGCAGTTCTTC. The chain links TRBV27 to TRBJ2-1; 11 bases align to TRBD1. This CDR3 is built from 15 residues. The germline V gene encodes CDR1 MNHEY and CDR2 SMNVEV (reference sequence). Trimming cost V 4 bases and J 4 bases; bases outside gene matches: 3.

The V call is TRBV2, the J call TRBJ1-1; TRBD1 is a possible D gene (6 bases). CDR1 and CDR2 (germline): SNHLY, FYNNEI. Trimming stripped 5 bases from V and 1 base from J, with 11 bases between. The CDR3 covers 14 residues. Here the CDR3 DNA reads TGTGCCAGCAGTCCCGGACAGTCGAACACTGAAGCTTTCTTT. Amino acid sequence: CASSPGQSNTEAFF.